The present TCR beta chain was sequenced within a study of OX40 agonist ivuxolimab in advanced cancers. V was cut by 2 bases and J by 6 bases, with 7 bases left in between. CDR1 and CDR2 from the germline V gene are GTSNPN and SVGIG (reference sequence). The CDR3 contains 11 residues. Using immunoSEQ multiplex PCR, the repertoire was profiled, and TCRdb retains in-frame clones only, with some absent. This sample has approximately 80,000 clones; roughly 94% occur once, and the top ten carry roughly a tenth. The sequencing used CD4+ or CD8+ T cells sorted from blood, collected in a trial of the OX40 agonist ivuxolimab. This receptor was taken from an adult with an advanced solid tumor such as melanoma, head and neck, liver or kidney cancer. V and J are TRBV30 and TRBJ1-1, with no clear D. CDR3 sequence (DNA): TGTGCCTGGAGTCTAAACCCTGAAGCTTTCTTT. Translation: CAWSLNPEAFF.